The source of this TCR beta chain is a study of cytomegalovirus exposure and HLA in healthy donors. Study results and limitations: Among TCR sequences, most were rare, though some public TCRs appeared in many donors.

Though probably carrying unrecorded immune exposures, donors were nominally healthy at sampling. With 60 Vbeta and 13 Jbeta primers, the PCR was carried out. Authors' methods: A follow-up analysis tallied 65 million to 80 million unique TCR beta chains, roughly 11 million shared. TCRdb's copy holds only in-frame clones and misses some; the assay was immunoSEQ multiplex PCR. V, J and clone size are taken as reported in that table, and D and trimming were inferred from the DNA itself. The table lists approximately 160,000 clones, more than 60% of them singletons. This clone has more than one count but fewer than ten. Antigen specificity is unknown. The sequence derives from a male donor in good health and CMV-seronegative. Sequencing was done on a sample of PBMCs.

The CDR3 DNA reads TGTGCCAGCAGCGTCGGACAGGGGGAGACCCAGTACTTC. It specifies CASSVGQGETQYF. The genes are TRBV9 and TRBJ2-5, with 9 positions matching TRBD1. The V gene end was trimmed by 2 bases and the J gene end by 5 bases; junction bases not matched to a gene: 1. Germline values: CDR1 SGDLS, CDR2 YYNGEE. The CDR3 spans 13 residues.